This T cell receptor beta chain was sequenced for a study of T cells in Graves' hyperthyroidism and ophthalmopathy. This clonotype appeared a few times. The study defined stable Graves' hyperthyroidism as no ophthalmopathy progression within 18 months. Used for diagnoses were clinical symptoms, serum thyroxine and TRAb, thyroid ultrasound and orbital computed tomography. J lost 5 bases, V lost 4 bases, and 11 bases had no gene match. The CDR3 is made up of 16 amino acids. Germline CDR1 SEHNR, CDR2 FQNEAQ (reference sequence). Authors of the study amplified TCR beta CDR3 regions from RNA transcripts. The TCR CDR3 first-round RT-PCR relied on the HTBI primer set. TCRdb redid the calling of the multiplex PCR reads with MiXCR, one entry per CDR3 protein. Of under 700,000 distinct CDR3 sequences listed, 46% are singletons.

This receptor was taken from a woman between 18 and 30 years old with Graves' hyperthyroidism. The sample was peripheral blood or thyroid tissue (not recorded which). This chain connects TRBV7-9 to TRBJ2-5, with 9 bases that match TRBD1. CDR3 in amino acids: CASSSGPPGTGETQYF. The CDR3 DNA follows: TGTGCCAGCAGCTCCGGACCCCCCGGGACAGGGGAGACCCAGTACTTC.